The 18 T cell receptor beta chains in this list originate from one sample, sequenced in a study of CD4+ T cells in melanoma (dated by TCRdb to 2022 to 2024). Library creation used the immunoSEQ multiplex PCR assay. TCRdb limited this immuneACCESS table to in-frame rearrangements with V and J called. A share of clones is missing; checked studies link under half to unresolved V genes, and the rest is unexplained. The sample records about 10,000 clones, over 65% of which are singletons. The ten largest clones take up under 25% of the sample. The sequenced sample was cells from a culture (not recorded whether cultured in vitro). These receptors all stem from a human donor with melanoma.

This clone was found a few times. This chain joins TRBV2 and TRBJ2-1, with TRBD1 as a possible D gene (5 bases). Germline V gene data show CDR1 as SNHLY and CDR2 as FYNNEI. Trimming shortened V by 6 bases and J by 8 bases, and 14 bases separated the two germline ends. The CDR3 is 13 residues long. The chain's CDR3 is CASRGAVVDEQFF. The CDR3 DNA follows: TGTGCCAGCAGAGGGGCCGTCGTCGATGAGCAGTTCTTC.

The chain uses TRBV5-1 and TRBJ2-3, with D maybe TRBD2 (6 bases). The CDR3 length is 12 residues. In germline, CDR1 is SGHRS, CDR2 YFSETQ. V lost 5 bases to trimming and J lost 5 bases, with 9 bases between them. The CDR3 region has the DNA TGCGCCAGCAGTTACGGGGGAGATACGCAGTATTTT. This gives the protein CASSYGGDTQYF.

DNA for the CDR3: TGCGCCAGCAGGCCTCTACAGGGGGCTCGGGAAAAACTGTTTTTT. Protein: CASRPLQGAREKLFF. The chain links TRBV10-2 to TRBJ1-4; 9 nucleotides line up with TRBD1. CDR1 is WSHSY, CDR2 SAAADI, per germline. The CDR3 runs to 15 residues. V lost 6 bases and J lost 8; bases outside the gene matches: 10.

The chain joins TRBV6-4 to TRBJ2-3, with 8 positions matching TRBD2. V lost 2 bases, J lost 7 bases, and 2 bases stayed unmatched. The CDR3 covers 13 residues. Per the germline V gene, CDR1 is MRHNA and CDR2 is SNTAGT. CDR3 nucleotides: TGTGCCAGCAGTGACACGGGAGGGAATACGCAGTATTTT. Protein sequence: CASSDTGGNTQYF.

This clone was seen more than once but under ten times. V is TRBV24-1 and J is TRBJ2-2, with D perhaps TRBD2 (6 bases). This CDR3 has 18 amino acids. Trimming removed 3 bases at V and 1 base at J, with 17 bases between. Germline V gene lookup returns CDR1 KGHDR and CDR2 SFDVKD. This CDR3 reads CATSDPRGGSGNTGELFF. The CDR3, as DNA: TGTGCCACCAGTGATCCCCGAGGAGGGTCGGGGAACACCGGGGAGCTGTTTTTT.

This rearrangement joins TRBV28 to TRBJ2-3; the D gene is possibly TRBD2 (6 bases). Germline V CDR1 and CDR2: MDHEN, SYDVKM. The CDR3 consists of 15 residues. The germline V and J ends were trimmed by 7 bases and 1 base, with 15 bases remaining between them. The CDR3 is CASIRLVGGTDTQYF. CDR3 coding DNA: TGTGCCAGCATTAGACTAGTCGGAGGCACAGATACGCAGTATTTT.

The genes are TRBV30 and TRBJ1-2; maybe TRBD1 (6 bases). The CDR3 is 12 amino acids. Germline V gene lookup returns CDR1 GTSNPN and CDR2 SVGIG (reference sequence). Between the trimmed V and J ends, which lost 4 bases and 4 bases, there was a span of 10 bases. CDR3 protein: CAWTGEGYGYTF. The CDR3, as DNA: TGTGCCTGGACAGGGGAGGGCTATGGCTACACCTTC.

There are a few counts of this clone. The CDR3 DNA sequence: TGTGCCAGCAGTGAAGAGGGGAACTATGGCTACACCTTC. Its protein is CASSEEGNYGYTF. The genes are TRBV2 and TRBJ1-2, with D tentatively TRBD1 (5 bases). Trimming stripped 1 base from V and 2 bases from J, with 5 bases between. The CDR3 has 13 residues. Germline CDR1 and CDR2: SNHLY and FYNNEI.

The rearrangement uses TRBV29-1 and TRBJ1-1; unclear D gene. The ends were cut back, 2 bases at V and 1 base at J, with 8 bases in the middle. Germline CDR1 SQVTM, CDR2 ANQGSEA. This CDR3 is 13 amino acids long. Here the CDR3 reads CSVELGSNTEAFF. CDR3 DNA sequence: TGCAGCGTTGAATTGGGATCGAACACTGAAGCTTTCTTT. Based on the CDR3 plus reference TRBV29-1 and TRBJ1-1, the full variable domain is SAVISQKPSRDICQRGTSLTIQCQVDSQVTMMFWYRQQPGQSLTLIATANQGSEATYESGFVIDKFPISRPNLTFSTLTVSNMSPEDSSIYLCSVELGSNTEAFFGQGTRLTVV.

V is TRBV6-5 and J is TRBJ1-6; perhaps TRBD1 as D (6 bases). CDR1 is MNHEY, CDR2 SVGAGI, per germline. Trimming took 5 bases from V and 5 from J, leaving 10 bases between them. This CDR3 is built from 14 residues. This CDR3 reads CASSTTGNNSPLHF. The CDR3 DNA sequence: TGTGCCAGCAGTACGACAGGAAATAATTCACCCCTCCACTTT.

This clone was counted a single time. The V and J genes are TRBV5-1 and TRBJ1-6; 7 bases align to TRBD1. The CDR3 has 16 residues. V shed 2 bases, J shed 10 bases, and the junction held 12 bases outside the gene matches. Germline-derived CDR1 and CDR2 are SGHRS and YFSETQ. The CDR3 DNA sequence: TGCGCCAGCAGCTTACAGGGGTCGTTCGCCAACTCACCCCTCCACTTT. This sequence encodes CASSLQGSFANSPLHF. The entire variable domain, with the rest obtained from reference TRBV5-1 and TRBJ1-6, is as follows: KAGVTQTPRYLIKTRGQQVTLSCSPISGHRSVSWYQQTPGQGLQFLFEYFSETQRNKGNFPGRFSGRQFSNSRSEMNVSTLELGDSALYLCASSLQGSFANSPLHFGNGTRLTVT.

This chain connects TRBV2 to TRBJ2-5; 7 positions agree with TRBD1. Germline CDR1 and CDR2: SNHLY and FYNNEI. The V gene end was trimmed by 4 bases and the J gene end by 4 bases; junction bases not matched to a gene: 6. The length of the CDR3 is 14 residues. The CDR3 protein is CASSGRGGRETQYF. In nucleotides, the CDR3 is TGTGCCAGCAGTGGTAGAGGGGGCCGAGAGACCCAGTACTTC.

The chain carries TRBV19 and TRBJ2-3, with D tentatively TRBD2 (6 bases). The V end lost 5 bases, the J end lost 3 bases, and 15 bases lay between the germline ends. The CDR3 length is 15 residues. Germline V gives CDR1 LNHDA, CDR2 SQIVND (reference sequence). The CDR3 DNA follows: TGTGCCAGTAGTCGGCGCGGGGTGAATACAGATACGCAGTATTTT. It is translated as CASSRRGVNTDTQYF.

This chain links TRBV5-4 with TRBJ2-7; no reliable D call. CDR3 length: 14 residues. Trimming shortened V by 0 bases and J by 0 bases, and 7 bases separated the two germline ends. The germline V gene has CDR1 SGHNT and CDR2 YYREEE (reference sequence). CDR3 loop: CASSLDLSSYEQYF. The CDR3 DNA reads TGTGCCAGCAGCTTGGACTTATCCTCCTACGAGCAGTACTTC.

Here the CDR3 DNA reads TGTGCCAGCACCTCGGGACAGGGAAGGGAAAAACTGTTTTTT. It translates to CASTSGQGREKLFF. The rearrangement uses TRBV6-5 and TRBJ1-4; 9 bases are a match to TRBD1. CDR3 length: 14 amino acids. Germline lookup yields CDR1 MNHEY and CDR2 SVGAGI. J was trimmed by 8 bases and V by 7 bases; bases with no gene match: 8.

The CDR3 sequence is CASSPRTGRIANTEAFF. CDR3 sequence (DNA): TGTGCCAGCAGTCCCAGGACAGGGCGGATCGCGAACACTGAAGCTTTCTTT. V is TRBV27 and J is TRBJ1-1; 8 bases align to TRBD1. V lost 5 bases to trimming and J lost 1 base; unmatched junction nucleotides: 12. This CDR3 comprises 17 residues. Germline CDR1 and CDR2: MNHEY and SMNVEV (reference sequence).

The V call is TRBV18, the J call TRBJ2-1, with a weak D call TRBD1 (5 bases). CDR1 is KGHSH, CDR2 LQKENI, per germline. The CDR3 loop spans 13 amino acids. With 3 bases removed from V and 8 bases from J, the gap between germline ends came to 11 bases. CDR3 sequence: CASSPVPGYEQFF. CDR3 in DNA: TGTGCCAGCTCACCGGTCCCAGGGTATGAGCAGTTCTTC.

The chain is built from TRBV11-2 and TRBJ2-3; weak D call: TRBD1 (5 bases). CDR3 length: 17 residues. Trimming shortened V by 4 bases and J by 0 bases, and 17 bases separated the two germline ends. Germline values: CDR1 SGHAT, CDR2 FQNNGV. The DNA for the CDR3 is TGTGCCAGCAGCTCCTTGGGGCCTATAACTAGCACAGATACGCAGTATTTT. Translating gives CASSSLGPITSTDTQYF.